The next 28 T cell receptor beta chains were all read from a single sample in a study of cytomegalovirus exposure and HLA in healthy donors. The PCR used 60 Vbeta and 13 Jbeta primers. Sequencing was performed with immunoSEQ multiplex PCR; in TCRdb, only in-frame clones are kept and a portion is missing. The data show around 130,000 clones, about three quarters seen once. Sequenced input: PBMCs. Source of these receptors: a woman aged 60-75 years in good health and CMV-seropositive.

This rearrangement joins TRBV2 to TRBJ1-1, with D possibly being TRBD1 (6 bases). This CDR3 is 16 amino acids long. Trimming cost V 6 bases and J 8 bases, with 25 bases left between them. The germline CDR1 and CDR2 sequences are SNHLY and FYNNEI. The CDR3 reads CASRGPWGRGPPEAFF. CDR3 in DNA: TGTGCCAGCAGGGGCCCCTGGGGGCGCGGCCCTCCCGAAGCTTTCTTT.

The V gene is TRBV10-1, the J gene TRBJ2-5; D not resolved. The CDR3 has 14 amino acids. Germline V lookup: CDR1 WNHNN, CDR2 SYGVQD (reference sequence). Between the trimmed V and J ends, which lost 0 bases and 1 base, there was a span of 6 bases. CDR3 in amino acids: CASSESGSQETQYF. The CDR3 DNA is TGCGCCAGCAGTGAGTCCGGGTCCCAAGAGACCCAGTACTTC.

J is TRBJ2-1 and V is TRBV19; no clear D. The germline gives CDR1 LNHDA, CDR2 SQIVND (reference sequence). The CDR3 covers 11 residues. V was pared by 3 bases and J by 8 bases, with 5 bases between. This CDR3 reads CASSMSHEQFF. CDR3 bases: TGTGCCAGTAGTATGAGCCATGAGCAGTTCTTC.

This clone was detected once. The chain combines TRBV19 with TRBJ2-1; 8 bases are shared with TRBD2. This CDR3 has 14 residues. The germline gives CDR1 LNHDA, CDR2 SQIVND (reference sequence). V was clipped by 10 bases and J by 8 bases; unmatched bases: 13. The CDR3 loop is CATGGGGDADEQFF. The CDR3 nucleotides read TGTGCCACCGGGGGGGGAGGGGATGCGGATGAGCAGTTCTTC.

The rearrangement joins TRBV13 to TRBJ1-6; D uncertain. CDR3 length equals 14 residues. The V end was cut by 2 bases, the J end by 10 bases, with 12 bases between. Germline loops: CDR1 PRHDT, CDR2 FYEKMQ (reference sequence). The CDR3 DNA sequence: TGTGCCAGCAGCTTAAGTCAAGCAGGCTCACCCCTCCACTTT. Translated: CASSLSQAGSPLHF.

This clone was recorded only once. The chain uses TRBV29-1 and TRBJ1-1; tentatively, D is TRBD1 (6 bases). Trimming left V 7 bases short and J 0 bases short, with 12 bases between. Germline V lookup: CDR1 SQVTM, CDR2 ANQGSEA. The CDR3 spans 13 residues. CDR3: CSAETGMNTEAFF. CDR3 nucleotide sequence: TGCAGCGCCGAAACAGGGATGAACACTGAAGCTTTCTTT.

The chain has TRBV27 and TRBJ2-7; 8 positions agree with TRBD1. Losses at the gene ends were 0 bases for V and 6 bases for J; bases not matched to a gene: 1. Germline CDR1 reads MNHEY; CDR2 reads SMNVEV (reference sequence). The CDR3 totals 13 residues. The CDR3 sequence: CASSLSDRVEQYF. Written as DNA, the CDR3 is TGTGCCAGCAGTTTATCGGACAGGGTCGAGCAGTACTTC.

The chain joins TRBV10-3 to TRBJ1-2, with D possibly TRBD1 on 6 matching bases. Germline CDR1 ENHRY, CDR2 SYGVKD. This CDR3 is built from 21 residues. V was cut by 3 bases and J by 3 bases, with 32 bases left in between. The CDR3 region has the DNA TGTGCCATCAGTGAACTTCCAGTTCTGTCAGGCAGGGGACGACGTGACTATGGCTACACCTTC. The encoded protein is CAISELPVLSGRGRRDYGYTF.

The genes are TRBV5-4 and TRBJ1-2; the match to TRBD1 covers 10 bases. There are 15 residues in the CDR3. Trimming removed 4 bases from V and 4 bases from J; junction bases left unmatched: 7. The V gene's germline CDR1 is SGHNT and CDR2 YYREEE (reference sequence). The CDR3 nucleotides are TGTGCCAGCAGCATCCGACAGGGGGCAGGCTATGGCTACACCTTC. Protein sequence: CASSIRQGAGYGYTF.

The gene calls are TRBV9 and TRBJ1-2; possible D gene TRBD1, 5 bases. The germline CDR1 and CDR2 sequences are SGDLS and YYNGEE. This CDR3 spans 17 amino acids. The V and J ends lost 0 bases and 6 bases respectively, with 21 bases between them. The CDR3 nucleotides read TGTGCCAGCAGCGTAGGGGGCAAGCCCCAAGTAGGAGATGGCTACACCTTC. This gives the protein CASSVGGKPQVGDGYTF.

The chain employs TRBV27 and TRBJ1-2; D remains unclear. The CDR3 totals 11 residues. Germline V gene sequence: CDR1 MNHEY, CDR2 SMNVEV (reference sequence). The chain's CDR3 is CVPGGYYGYTF. CDR3 DNA: TGTGTTCCTGGCGGTTACTATGGCTACACCTTC.

This chain uses TRBV5-8 with TRBJ1-2; a possible D gene is TRBD1 (6 bases). CDR3 size: 14 residues. V was trimmed by 4 bases and J by 3 bases, leaving 13 bases between them. Germline CDR1 and CDR2: SGHTS and YDEGEE. The CDR3 here is CASSLGDRHYGYTF. CDR3 nucleotide sequence: TGTGCCAGCAGCCTGGGAGACAGGCACTATGGCTACACCTTC.

This clone was found once. The chain recombines TRBV5-1 with TRBJ1-6; 11 bases are shared with TRBD1. Germline V gene lookup returns CDR1 SGHRS and CDR2 YFSETQ. Trimming removed 4 bases from V and 9 bases from J; junction bases left unmatched: 12. This CDR3 is built from 17 residues. The CDR3 sequence is CASSGSGTGGLSSPLHF. CDR3 nucleotide sequence: TGCGCCAGCAGCGGCTCCGGGACAGGGGGTTTGAGTTCACCCCTCCACTTT.

The chain combines TRBV11-2 with TRBJ1-3; a weak D match, TRBD1 (5 bases). This CDR3 spans 16 amino acids. Trimming shortened V by 5 bases and J by 2 bases, and 16 bases separated the two germline ends. CDR1 SGHAT and CDR2 FQNNGV come from the germline V gene. For the CDR3, the DNA is TGTGCCAGCAGCACGACAGCTAGTAGAGCTGGAAACACCATATATTTT. Encoded protein: CASSTTASRAGNTIYF.

This chain connects TRBV6-5 to TRBJ2-6; no definite D call. Germline V CDR1 and CDR2: MNHEY, SVGAGI. Trimming cost V 4 bases and J 2 bases, with 12 bases left between them. The CDR3 extends over 16 amino acids. The CDR3 DNA is TGTGCCAGCAGTTCTTCAGGTGTTGCTGGGGCCAACGTCCTGACTTTC. This sequence encodes CASSSSGVAGANVLTF.

This clone was observed a handful of times. The chain recombines TRBV11-2 with TRBJ1-4; possible D gene TRBD1, 5 bases. The CDR3 is 13 amino acids. The V gene lost 1 base and the J gene lost 10 bases, with 10 bases spanning the gap. Germline CDR1 is SGHAT and CDR2 is FQNNGV. CDR3 DNA sequence: TGTGCCAGCAGCTTAGGGCAGGGAGGAAAACTGTTTTTT. Protein: CASSLGQGGKLFF.

The chain combines TRBV20-1 with TRBJ1-4; TRBD1 is a possible D gene (6 bases). Trimming took off 4 bases at V and 10 bases at J, with 10 bases between the two ends. The CDR3 contains 11 residues. Germline lookup yields CDR1 DFQATT and CDR2 SNEGSKA (reference sequence). CDR3 in DNA: TGCAGTGCTATACAGGGTAGAAAACTGTTTTTT. It codes for CSAIQGRKLFF.

The chain employs TRBV7-2 and TRBJ1-3; a possible D gene is TRBD1 (6 bases). CDR3 size: 15 residues. Germline V gene sequence: CDR1 SGHTA, CDR2 FQGNSA. Deletions cut 1 base from V and 4 bases from J, with 11 bases between. CDR3 DNA sequence: TGTGCCAGCAGCTTAGGGGGGCTATCGGGAAACACCATATATTTT. It yields the protein CASSLGGLSGNTIYF.

This clone was seen only a few times. This chain uses TRBV6-1 with TRBJ2-7, with 10 nucleotides matching TRBD2. The CDR3 loop spans 16 amino acids. The junction had 7 bases not matched to a gene; V was cut back by 2 bases and J by 3 bases. In germline, CDR1 is MNHNS, CDR2 SASEGT. This CDR3 reads CASSESSGGPFYEQYF. The CDR3 DNA reads TGTGCCAGCAGTGAAAGTAGCGGGGGGCCCTTCTACGAGCAGTACTTC.

V and J are TRBV5-1 and TRBJ1-1; 7 nucleotides align to TRBD1. With V trimmed by 0 bases and J by 3 bases, 14 bases remained unmatched. CDR1 and CDR2 (germline): SGHRS, YFSETQ. The CDR3 loop spans 18 amino acids. The CDR3 region is CASSLAVRGIGRDTEAFF. The CDR3 DNA reads TGCGCCAGCAGCTTGGCCGTCAGGGGGATTGGCAGGGACACTGAAGCTTTCTTT.

The rearrangement links TRBV6-1 to TRBJ2-1, with D hard to call. The V gene lost 7 bases and the J gene lost 6 bases, with 10 bases spanning the gap. Germline CDR1 reads MNHNS; CDR2 reads SASEGT. The CDR3 sequence is 12 residues long. CDR3 nucleotides: TGTGCCAGCACCCGGAGCCTCAATGAGCAGTTCTTC. It encodes CASTRSLNEQFF.

The CDR3 nucleotides are TGCAGCATCGATAGCGGGGGGACGGTTTATGGCTACACCTTC. Amino acids: CSIDSGGTVYGYTF. V and J are TRBV29-1 and TRBJ1-2; the D gene is possibly TRBD1 (5 bases). Trimming cost V 8 bases and J 5 bases, with 21 bases left between them. CDR1 SQVTM and CDR2 ANQGSEA come from the germline V gene. The length of the CDR3 is 14 residues. Combining the CDR3 with reference TRBV29-1 and TRBJ1-2 gives the whole variable domain SAVISQKPSRDICQRGTSLTIQCQVDSQVTMMFWYRQQPGQSLTLIATANQGSEATYESGFVIDKFPISRPNLTFSTLTVSNMSPEDSSIYLCSIDSGGTVYGYTFGSGTRLTVV.

The J gene is TRBJ2-5, the V gene TRBV6-5; D is perhaps TRBD2 (5 bases). Judging by the DNA end, TRBJ2-7 fits better; the J call may be wrong. The CDR3 extends over 14 amino acids. CDR1 and CDR2 from the germline V gene are MNHEY and SVGAGI. CDR3 in amino acids: CASSYSGVTYEQYF. DNA of the CDR3: TGTGCCAGCAGTTACTCCGGGGTTACCTACGAGCAGTACTTC.

In this sample, this clone turned up a few times. The chain is built from TRBV13 and TRBJ1-2; D not certain. The length of the CDR3 is 11 residues. V dropped 5 bases and J dropped 2 bases, with 3 bases sitting between them. Germline CDR1 reads PRHDT; CDR2 reads FYEKMQ (reference sequence). The CDR3 sequence: CASSLNYGYTF. The CDR3 nucleotides read TGTGCCAGCAGCCTGAACTATGGCTACACCTTC.

This chain uses TRBV5-4 with TRBJ2-5; 9 bases match TRBD1. Per germline, CDR1 SGHNT and CDR2 YYREEE (reference sequence). The CDR3 runs to 13 residues. The V segment lost 6 bases and the J segment 3 bases; nucleotides outside the gene matches: 3. CDR3 DNA sequence: TGTGCCAGCAACGACAGGGGGGAAGAGACCCAGTACTTC. This sequence encodes CASNDRGEETQYF.

This clone was picked up a small number of times. The chain combines TRBV7-9 with TRBJ2-3; 7 nucleotides align to TRBD1. The V gene's germline CDR1 is SEHNR and CDR2 FQNEAQ (reference sequence). This CDR3 has 14 amino acids. V lost 3 bases and J lost 6; bases outside the gene matches: 6. CDR3 coding DNA: TGTGCCAGCAGCTTTCGACAGGGACGGGATACGCAGTATTTT. Translation gives CASSFRQGRDTQYF.

The V and J genes are TRBV19 and TRBJ2-5, with TRBD1 as a possible D gene (6 bases). The ends were cut back, 5 bases at V and 5 bases at J, with 12 bases in the middle. The CDR3 has 13 amino acids. Germline lookup yields CDR1 LNHDA and CDR2 SQIVND (reference sequence). The CDR3 sequence: CASSVQGGETQYF. CDR3 nucleotide sequence: TGTGCCAGTAGTGTACAGGGCGGGGAGACCCAGTACTTC. Filled out from reference TRBV19 and TRBJ2-5, the complete variable domain reads DGGITQSPKYLFRKEGQNVTLSCEQNLNHDAMYWYRQDPGQGLRLIYYSQIVNDFQKGDIAEGYSVSREKKESFPLTVTSAQKNPTAFYLCASSVQGGETQYFGPGTRLLVL.

The rearrangement uses TRBV7-2 and TRBJ1-1; D may be TRBD1 (5 bases). The V gene's germline CDR1 is SGHTA and CDR2 FQGNSA. The V and J ends lost 5 bases and 3 bases respectively, with 16 bases between them. The CDR3 runs to 15 residues. Here the CDR3 reads CASSLPQGGYTEAFF. In DNA form, the CDR3 reads TGTGCCAGCAGCCTACCCCAGGGTGGATACACTGAAGCTTTCTTT.